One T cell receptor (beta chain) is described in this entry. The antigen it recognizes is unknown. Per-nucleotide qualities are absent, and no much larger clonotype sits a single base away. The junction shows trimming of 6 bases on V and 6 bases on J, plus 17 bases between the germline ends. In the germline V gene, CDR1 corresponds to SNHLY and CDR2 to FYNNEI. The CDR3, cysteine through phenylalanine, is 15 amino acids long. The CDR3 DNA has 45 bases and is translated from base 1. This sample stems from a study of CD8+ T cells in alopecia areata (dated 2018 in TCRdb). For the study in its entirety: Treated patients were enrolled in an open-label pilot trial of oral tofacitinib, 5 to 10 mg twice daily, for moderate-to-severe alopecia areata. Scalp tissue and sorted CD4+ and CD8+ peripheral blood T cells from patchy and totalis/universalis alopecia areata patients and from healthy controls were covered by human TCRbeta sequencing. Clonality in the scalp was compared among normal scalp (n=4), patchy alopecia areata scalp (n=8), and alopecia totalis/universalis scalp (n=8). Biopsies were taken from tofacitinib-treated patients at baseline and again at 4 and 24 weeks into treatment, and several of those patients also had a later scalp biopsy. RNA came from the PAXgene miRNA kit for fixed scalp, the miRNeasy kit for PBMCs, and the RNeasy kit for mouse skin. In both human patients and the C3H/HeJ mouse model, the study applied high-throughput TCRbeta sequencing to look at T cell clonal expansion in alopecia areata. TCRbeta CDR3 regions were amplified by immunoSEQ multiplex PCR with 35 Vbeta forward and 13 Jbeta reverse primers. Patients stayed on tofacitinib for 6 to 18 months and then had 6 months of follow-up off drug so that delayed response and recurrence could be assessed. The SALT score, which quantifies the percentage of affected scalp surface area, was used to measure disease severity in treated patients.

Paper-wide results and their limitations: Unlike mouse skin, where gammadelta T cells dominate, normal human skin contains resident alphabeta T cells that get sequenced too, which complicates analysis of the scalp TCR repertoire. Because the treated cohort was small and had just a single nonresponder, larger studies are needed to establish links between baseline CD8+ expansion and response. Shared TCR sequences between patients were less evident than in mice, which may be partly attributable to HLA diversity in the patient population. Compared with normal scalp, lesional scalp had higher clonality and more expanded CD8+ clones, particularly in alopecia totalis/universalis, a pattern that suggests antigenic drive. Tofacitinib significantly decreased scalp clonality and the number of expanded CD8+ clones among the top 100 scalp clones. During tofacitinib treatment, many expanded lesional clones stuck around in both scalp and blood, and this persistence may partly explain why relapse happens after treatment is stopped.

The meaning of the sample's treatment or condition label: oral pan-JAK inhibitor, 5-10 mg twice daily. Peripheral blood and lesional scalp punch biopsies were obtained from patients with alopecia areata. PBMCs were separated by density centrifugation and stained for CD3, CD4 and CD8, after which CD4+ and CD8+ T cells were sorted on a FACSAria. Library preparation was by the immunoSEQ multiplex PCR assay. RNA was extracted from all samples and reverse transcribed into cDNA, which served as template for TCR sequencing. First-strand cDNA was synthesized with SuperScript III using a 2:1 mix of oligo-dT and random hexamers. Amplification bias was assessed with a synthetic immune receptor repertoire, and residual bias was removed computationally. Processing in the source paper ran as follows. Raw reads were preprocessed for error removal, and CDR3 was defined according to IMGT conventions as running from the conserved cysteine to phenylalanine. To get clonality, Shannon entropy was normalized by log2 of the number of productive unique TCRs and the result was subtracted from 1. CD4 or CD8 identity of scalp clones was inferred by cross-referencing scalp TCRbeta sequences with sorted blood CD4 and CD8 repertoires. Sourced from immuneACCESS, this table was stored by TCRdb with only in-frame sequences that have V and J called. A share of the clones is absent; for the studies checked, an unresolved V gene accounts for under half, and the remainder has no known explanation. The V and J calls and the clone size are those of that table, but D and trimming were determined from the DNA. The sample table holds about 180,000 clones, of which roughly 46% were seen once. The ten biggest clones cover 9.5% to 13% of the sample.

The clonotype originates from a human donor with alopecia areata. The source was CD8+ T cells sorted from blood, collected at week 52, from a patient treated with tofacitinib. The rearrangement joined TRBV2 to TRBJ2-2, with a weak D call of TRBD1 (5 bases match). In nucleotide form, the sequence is TGTGCCAGCAGGAATCCTACCCCAGGGCCCGGGGAGCTGTTTTTT. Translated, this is CASRNPTPGPGELFF.